Presented here are 32 T cell receptor beta chains from one specimen sequenced in a study of control samples from healthy donors and cancer patients. Repertoires were generated with immunoSEQ multiplex PCR, while TCRdb's copy carries only in-frame clones and drops some. The sample lists 100,000 to 150,000 clones, about 90% occurring once. Sample: blood. These TCRs come from a woman between 50 and 59 years old in good health.

This rearrangement joins TRBV9 to TRBJ2-2, with TRBD1 matching over 9 bases. In germline, CDR1 is SGDLS, CDR2 YYNGEE. With 4 bases clipped from V and 6 bases from J, the junction kept 7 bases outside the gene matches. The CDR3 extends over 15 amino acids. The CDR3 DNA reads as TGTGCCAGCAGCACCGGGACAGGGATAGCCGGGGAGCTGTTTTTT. This codes for CASSTGTGIAGELFF.

V gene TRBV29-1 combines with J gene TRBJ1-2, with 12 bases that match TRBD1. J was trimmed by 7 bases and V by 6 bases; bases with no gene match: 6. Germline loops: CDR1 SQVTM, CDR2 ANQGSEA. The CDR3 is made up of 13 amino acids. CDR3 coding DNA: TGCAGCGTGCCGGGACAGGGGGCGTCTGGCTACACCTTC. Its protein product is CSVPGQGASGYTF.

The chain uses TRBV5-5 and TRBJ1-2; 10 bases match TRBD1. Per the germline V gene, CDR1 is SGHKS and CDR2 is YYEKEE (reference sequence). Unmatched junction bases numbered 5, after V lost 4 bases and J lost 5 bases. This CDR3 is 14 amino acids long. In DNA form, the CDR3 reads TGTGCCAGCAGCGTCGACAGGGGGCCATATGGCTACACCTTC. Protein product: CASSVDRGPYGYTF. The full variable domain, with the rest looked up from reference TRBV5-5 and TRBJ1-2, is DAGVTQSPTHLIKTRGQQVTLRCSPISGHKSVSWYQQVLGQGPQFIFQYYEKEERGRGNFPDRFSARQFPNYSSELNVNALLLGDSALYLCASSVDRGPYGYTFGSGTRLTVV.

V gene TRBV28 combines with J gene TRBJ2-2; TRBD1 agrees at 9 bases. J gave up 3 bases and V 7 bases, and 6 bases lay outside the gene matches. Per germline, CDR1 MDHEN and CDR2 SYDVKM. This CDR3 has 15 amino acids. The CDR3 protein is CASITGGVDTGELFF. The CDR3 DNA sequence: TGTGCCAGCATTACAGGGGGCGTCGACACCGGGGAGCTGTTTTTT.

This chain joins TRBV15 and TRBJ1-4; D is ambiguous. Germline V gene sequence: CDR1 LNHNV, CDR2 YYDKDF (reference sequence). The ends were cut back, 5 bases at V and 5 bases at J, with 12 bases in the middle. This CDR3 has 14 amino acids. The chain's CDR3 is CATSGRVANEKLFF. DNA of the CDR3: TGTGCCACCAGCGGCCGGGTTGCGAATGAAAAACTGTTTTTT.

This chain uses TRBV29-1 with TRBJ1-3, with D uncertain. Germline CDR1 and CDR2: SQVTM and ANQGSEA. The V end lost 5 bases, the J end lost 3 bases, and 5 bases lay between the germline ends. The length of the CDR3 is 11 residues. The CDR3 region has the DNA TGCAGCGTTTACGATGGAAACACCATATATTTT. This sequence encodes CSVYDGNTIYF.

This rearrangement joins TRBV25-1 to TRBJ2-2; D is unresolved. The germline gives CDR1 MGHDK, CDR2 SYGVNS. Between the trimmed V and J ends, which lost 3 bases and 4 bases, there was a span of 9 bases. The CDR3 loop spans 14 amino acids. CDR3 in DNA: TGTGCCAGCAGTGATTTAACGGGCACCGGGGAGCTGTTTTTT. Protein product: CASSDLTGTGELFF.

CDR3 amino acids: CASSYSMYLDQPQHF. For the CDR3, the DNA is TGTGCCAGCAGCTATTCAATGTATCTAGATCAGCCCCAGCATTTT. V gene TRBV5-6 combines with J gene TRBJ1-5; D is unresolved. From germline, CDR1 is SGHDT and CDR2 YYEEEE. The V end was cut by 3 bases, the J end by 5 bases, with 15 bases between. The CDR3 consists of 15 residues.

The chain is built from TRBV18 and TRBJ1-5; maybe TRBD1 (5 bases). V lost 4 bases to trimming and J lost 1 base, with 11 bases between them. The germline V gene has CDR1 KGHSH and CDR2 LQKENI. The CDR3 runs to 15 residues. The CDR3 spells CASSLQGASNQPQHF. DNA of the CDR3: TGTGCCAGCTCACTCCAGGGAGCGAGCAATCAGCCCCAGCATTTT. Full variable domain (rest looked up from reference TRBV18 and TRBJ1-5): NAGVMQNPRHLVRRRGQEARLRCSPMKGHSHVYWYRQLPEEGLKFMVYLQKENIIDESGMPKERFSAEFPKEGPSILRIQQVVRGDSAAYFCASSLQGASNQPQHFGDGTRLSIL.

This sequence joins TRBV15 and TRBJ2-7, with TRBD1 as a possible D gene (6 bases). V dropped 0 bases and J dropped 6 bases, with 18 bases sitting between them. CDR1 is LNHNV, CDR2 YYDKDF, per germline (reference sequence). The CDR3 totals 16 residues. Here the CDR3 DNA reads TGTGCCACCAGCAGAGATCCCCGGGACACCGGTGTCGAGCAGTACTTC. This translates into CATSRDPRDTGVEQYF.

The V and J genes are TRBV5-1 and TRBJ1-1; 8 nucleotides line up with TRBD1. Trimming at V came to 2 bases and at J to 0 bases, leaving 3 bases not matched to a gene. CDR1 is SGHRS, CDR2 YFSETQ, per germline. The CDR3 loop spans 15 amino acids. The CDR3 DNA reads as TGCGCCAGCAGCTTACAGACAGGGGTGAACACTGAAGCTTTCTTT. This translates into CASSLQTGVNTEAFF.

This clone was observed a single time. The chain has TRBV27 and TRBJ1-5, with D maybe TRBD1 (5 bases). The CDR3 is 13 amino acids. Germline CDR1 is MNHEY and CDR2 is SMNVEV (reference sequence). V lost 3 bases, J lost 6 bases, and 9 bases lay in between. In DNA form, the CDR3 reads TGTGCCAGCAGTTTGGGGCTGAGTCAGCCCCAGCATTTT. Its translation is CASSLGLSQPQHF.

J is TRBJ2-5 and V is TRBV19; D not certain. CDR1 is LNHDA, CDR2 SQIVND, per germline (reference sequence). The V and J ends lost 5 bases and 5 bases respectively, with 12 bases between them. The CDR3 extends over 13 amino acids. CDR3 residues: CASSARGKETQYF. The CDR3 DNA sequence: TGTGCCAGTAGTGCCAGAGGAAAGGAGACCCAGTACTTC.

V gene TRBV28 combines with J gene TRBJ1-1, with D unclear. The CDR3 runs 14 residues. Trimming shortened V by 4 bases and J by 4 bases, and 13 bases separated the two germline ends. Per the germline V gene, CDR1 is MDHEN and CDR2 is SYDVKM. The CDR3, as DNA: TGTGCCAGCAGTTACCCTTCGGACGCCACTGAAGCTTTCTTT. Translated, it gives CASSYPSDATEAFF.

CDR3 loop: CASLEGSYNEQFF. The CDR3 nucleotides are TGTGCCAGCCTTGAGGGGTCCTACAATGAGCAGTTCTTC. This chain connects TRBV5-5 to TRBJ2-1; D may be TRBD1 or TRBD2 (5 bases each). The CDR3 is 13 residues long. Trimming pared 7 bases from V and 1 base from J, leaving 9 bases between. Germline V gives CDR1 SGHKS, CDR2 YYEKEE (reference sequence).

The J gene is TRBJ1-2, the V gene TRBV10-3, with TRBD1 matching over 9 bases. Germline V lookup: CDR1 ENHRY, CDR2 SYGVKD. J was trimmed by 7 bases and V by 4 bases; bases with no gene match: 7. CDR3 size: 14 residues. Here the CDR3 reads CAISAIRDRVGYTF. The CDR3 nucleotides are TGTGCCATCAGTGCTATACGGGACAGGGTTGGCTACACCTTC.

The rearrangement uses TRBV4-1 and TRBJ1-6; a weak D match, TRBD1 (5 bases). In germline, CDR1 is MGHRA, CDR2 YSYEKL. Trimming cost V 0 bases and J 9 bases, with 15 bases left between them. This CDR3 comprises 16 residues. The CDR3 nucleotides are TGCGCCAGCAGCCAAGATAAGGGGCCCATGGGTTCACCCCTCCACTTT. It is translated as CASSQDKGPMGSPLHF.

J is TRBJ2-3 and V is TRBV27; possible D gene TRBD2, 7 bases. Germline lookup yields CDR1 MNHEY and CDR2 SMNVEV (reference sequence). V was pared by 7 bases and J by 0 bases, with 14 bases between. The length of the CDR3 is 15 residues. CDR3 sequence reads: CASTGGPSSTDTQYF. The CDR3, as DNA: TGTGCCAGCACCGGGGGGCCAAGTAGCACAGATACGCAGTATTTT.

The V gene is TRBV3-1 (or the pseudogene TRBV3-2), the J gene TRBJ1-4, with D tentatively TRBD1 (5 bases). Germline V gives CDR1 LGHDT, CDR2 YNNKEL (reference sequence). The CDR3 is made up of 12 amino acids. V was pared by 1 base and J by 15 bases, with 12 bases between. The CDR3, as DNA: TGTGCCAGCAGCCAAGGTTCAGGGCGAGTGTTTTTT. Its translation: CASSQGSGRVFF.

The chain is built from TRBV28 and TRBJ1-2; D call uncertain. The length of the CDR3 is 13 residues. Looked up from germline, CDR1 is MDHEN and CDR2 is SYDVKM. The V gene lost 8 bases and the J gene lost 2 bases, with 12 bases spanning the gap. The CDR3 reads CASFDAVNYGYTF. The CDR3 DNA reads TGTGCCAGCTTCGATGCGGTAAACTATGGCTACACCTTC.

This sequence joins TRBV6-5 and TRBJ2-3; 7 bases are shared with TRBD2. Germline loops: CDR1 MNHEY, CDR2 SVGAGI. The CDR3 has 13 amino acids. Trimming at V came to 6 bases and at J to 2 bases, leaving 2 bases not matched to a gene. For the CDR3, the DNA is TGTGCCAGCAGGGGAGGGTCCACAGATACGCAGTATTTT. The encoded protein is CASRGGSTDTQYF.

The chain recombines TRBV11-2 with TRBJ2-3; D might be TRBD1 (7 bases). This CDR3 contains 17 residues. The germline V gene encodes CDR1 SGHAT and CDR2 FQNNGV. V was shortened by 5 bases and J by 4 bases, with 22 bases between the two germline ends. The CDR3 spells CASSPPRLTGRPDTQYF. The CDR3 DNA follows: TGTGCCAGCAGCCCCCCTCGCTTGACAGGGAGGCCAGATACGCAGTATTTT.

The chain employs TRBV24-1 and TRBJ2-1; D gene unclear. The length of the CDR3 is 13 residues. Germline CDR1 KGHDR, CDR2 SFDVKD. V lost 6 bases and J 7 bases, leaving 12 bases between the germline ends. Here the CDR3 reads CATSFFTSNEQFF. The CDR3 nucleotides read TGTGCCACCAGTTTCTTCACATCAAATGAGCAGTTCTTC.

J is TRBJ1-2 and V is TRBV4-1, with D uncertain. Germline lookup yields CDR1 MGHRA and CDR2 YSYEKL. The CDR3 has 17 amino acids. V was shortened by 2 bases and J by 3 bases, with 19 bases between the two germline ends. The CDR3 loop reads CASSQRRAGLNYYGYTF. The DNA for the CDR3 is TGCGCCAGCAGCCAACGTAGGGCGGGGTTGAACTACTATGGCTACACCTTC.

The chain's CDR3 is CASLGGDGYHQPQHF. CDR3 nucleotide sequence: TGTGCCAGTCTCGGGGGGGACGGATATCATCAGCCCCAGCATTTT. The chain joins TRBV6-6 to TRBJ1-5; D is perhaps TRBD1 (5 bases). Germline CDR1 reads MNHNY; CDR2 reads SVGAGI (reference sequence). The CDR3 consists of 15 residues. The V end was cut by 9 bases, the J end by 5 bases, with 20 bases between.

This clone has just one count. The chain joins TRBV5-6 to TRBJ1-2; the D gene is possibly TRBD1 (5 bases). CDR3 length equals 13 residues. The germline V and J ends were trimmed by 4 bases and 2 bases, with 9 bases remaining between them. CDR1 is SGHDT, CDR2 YYEEEE, per germline. CDR3 nucleotides: TGTGCCAGCAGCCCCTGGACAAACTATGGCTACACCTTC. Translation: CASSPWTNYGYTF.

V and J are TRBV29-1 and TRBJ1-2; no definite D call. Looked up from germline, CDR1 is SQVTM and CDR2 is ANQGSEA. V lost 4 bases and J lost 6, with 9 bases in between. The CDR3 totals 11 residues. CDR3 loop: CSVVKEDGYTF. The CDR3 DNA reads as TGCAGCGTTGTAAAGGAGGATGGCTACACCTTC.

The V and J genes are TRBV19 and TRBJ2-6; maybe TRBD2 (5 bases). V lost 6 bases and J lost 2, with 17 bases in between. The CDR3 loop spans 17 amino acids. Germline loops: CDR1 LNHDA, CDR2 SQIVND (reference sequence). This CDR3 reads CASSRLKAGAGANVLTF. The CDR3 DNA is TGTGCCAGTAGCCGCTTGAAGGCCGGGGCTGGGGCCAACGTCCTGACTTTC.

The chain is built from TRBV6-5 and TRBJ1-5; D not certain. Trimming pared 11 bases from V and 7 bases from J, leaving 18 bases between. The CDR3 has 13 residues. Germline V gene lookup returns CDR1 MNHEY and CDR2 SVGAGI. CDR3 residues: CAVARGPEQPQHF. DNA of the CDR3: TGTGCCGTAGCACGAGGGCCGGAGCAGCCCCAGCATTTT.

This chain links TRBV12-3 or TRBV12-4 with TRBJ1-2; D unclear. This CDR3 contains 13 residues. Deletions cut 7 bases from V and 4 bases from J, with 13 bases between. CDR3 residues: CASTLGKAYGYTF. CDR3 nucleotide sequence: TGTGCCAGCACCCTGGGCAAAGCCTATGGCTACACCTTC.

V gene TRBV15 combines with J gene TRBJ2-7; D possibly corresponds to TRBD2 (6 bases). This CDR3 is built from 14 residues. V was pared by 0 bases and J by 5 bases, with 11 bases between. Germline V CDR1 and CDR2: LNHNV, YYDKDF (reference sequence). Here the CDR3 reads CATSRDGTGDEQYF. As DNA, the CDR3 is TGTGCCACCAGCAGAGATGGTACGGGGGACGAGCAGTACTTC.

The chain combines TRBV5-1 with TRBJ2-1, with TRBD1 matching over 9 bases. The CDR3 covers 14 residues. Losses at the gene ends were 4 bases for V and 6 bases for J; bases not matched to a gene: 5. CDR1 and CDR2 from the germline V gene are SGHRS and YFSETQ. CDR3 sequence reads: CASSMGQGSNEQFF. CDR3 DNA: TGCGCCAGCAGCATGGGACAGGGAAGCAATGAGCAGTTCTTC.